The source of this T cell receptor beta chain is a study of blood T cells in healthy people across ages. The second PCR ran roughly 6 to 12 cycles with a sample-barcoded 5' primer and J-beta primers. Using its own MiXCR run on the 5' RACE reads, TCRdb lists one record per CDR3 protein. Of about 1.6 million distinct CDR3 sequences listed, about 31% are singletons. Germline V lookup: CDR1 MNHEY, CDR2 SVGAGI. V was pared by 0 bases and J by 5 bases, with 5 bases of the junction left unmatched. The CDR3 is made up of 17 amino acids. The sequencing sample was made of blood. V usage is TRBV6-5 and J usage is TRBJ2-5; 14 nucleotides line up with TRBD2. This clonotype originated in a woman in her 30s in good health. The CDR3 here is CASSYSRTSGRKETQYF. The CDR3 bases are TGTGCCAGCAGTTACTCTCGGACTAGCGGGAGGAAGGAGACCCAGTACTTC.